The 9 T cell receptor beta chains in this list originate from one sample, sequenced in a study of early T cells in non-severe SARS-CoV-2 infection. TCRdb analysed the 5' RACE reads with MiXCR anew, one entry per CDR3 protein. The repertoire includes 20,000 to 25,000 distinct CDR3 sequences, around 5.2% of them detected once, and around a tenth sits in the top ten. Sequenced input: whole blood. All receptors come from an adult who was a healthcare worker with PCR-confirmed SARS-CoV-2 infection or an uninfected control (not recorded which).

The rearrangement links TRBV20-1 to TRBJ2-7, with D possibly TRBD2 on 6 matching bases. V lost 4 bases and J lost 2, with 12 bases in between. In germline, CDR1 is DFQATT, CDR2 SNEGSKA (reference sequence). This CDR3 has 13 amino acids. The CDR3 nucleotides are TGCAGTGCTACCGGGACTTATACCTACGAGCAGTACTTC. Protein sequence: CSATGTYTYEQYF.

The rearrangement links TRBV20-1 to TRBJ2-3; TRBD1 is a possible D gene (7 bases). The length of the CDR3 is 15 residues. V lost 5 bases and J lost 2, with 17 bases in between. The germline V gene has CDR1 DFQATT and CDR2 SNEGSKA (reference sequence). The CDR3 sequence is CSAEGAGLDTDTQYF. The CDR3 DNA sequence: TGCAGTGCTGAGGGGGCGGGATTGGACACAGATACGCAGTATTTT.

This clonotype turned up a few times. The chain recombines TRBV7-9 with TRBJ2-2; D remains ambiguous. Germline V lookup: CDR1 SEHNR, CDR2 FQNEAQ (reference sequence). V was clipped by 0 bases and J by 0 bases, with 8 bases between them. This CDR3 contains 16 residues. The CDR3: CASSLATPANTGELFF. CDR3 DNA sequence: TGTGCCAGCAGCTTAGCTACCCCTGCGAACACCGGGGAGCTGTTTTTT.

The sample holds many counts of this clonotype. The V gene is TRBV7-2, the J gene TRBJ1-1, with no clear D. The CDR3 is 13 residues long. Trimming took 0 bases from V and 7 from J, leaving 9 bases between them. CDR1 and CDR2 from the germline V gene are SGHTA and FQGNSA. CDR3 sequence reads: CASSLALSVEAFF. DNA of the CDR3: TGTGCCAGCAGCTTAGCGTTGTCAGTTGAAGCTTTCTTT.

This clonotype showed up many times. The J gene is TRBJ2-1, the V gene TRBV7-9, with D hard to call. CDR1 and CDR2 (germline): SEHNR, FQNEAQ (reference sequence). V dropped 2 bases and J dropped 4 bases, with 15 bases sitting between them. The CDR3 runs to 16 residues. This chain's CDR3 is CASSLIDRIAYNEQFF. CDR3 nucleotide sequence: TGTGCCAGCAGCTTAATTGACCGGATAGCTTACAATGAGCAGTTCTTC. Supplemented by reference TRBV7-9 and TRBJ2-1, the full variable domain reads DTGVSQNPRHKITKRGQNVTFRCDPISEHNRLYWYRQTLGQGPEFLTYFQNEAQLEKSRLLSDRFSAERPKGSFSTLEIQRTEQGDSAMYLCASSLIDRIAYNEQFFGPGTRLTVL.

By share of the sample, this clonotype is medium-sized (0.01 to 0.1%). The rearrangement links TRBV7-6 to TRBJ2-3; D gene uncertain. The CDR3 has 13 residues. V was cut by 4 bases and J by 2 bases, with 7 bases left in between. Germline CDR1 and CDR2: SGHVS and FNYEAQ. The CDR3 region has the DNA TGTGCCAGCAGCTGGGATTACACAGATACGCAGTATTTT. It encodes CASSWDYTDTQYF.

This clonotype is deemed medium-sized (0.01 to 0.1%). The V and J genes are TRBV2 and TRBJ2-7; D gene uncertain. The CDR3 runs 16 residues. Germline assignment: CDR1 SNHLY and CDR2 FYNNEI. V was clipped by 4 bases and J by 4 bases, with 20 bases between them. The CDR3 reads CASSAPGPTHPYEQYV. The CDR3 coding sequence is TGTGCCAGCAGTGCGCCTGGGCCGACTCACCCTTACGAGCAGTACGTC.

The table lists this clonotype with a few counts. The chain combines TRBV7-3 with TRBJ2-2, with 7 positions matching TRBD1. The germline V gene has CDR1 SGHTA and CDR2 FQGTGA. The CDR3 has 14 residues. V gave up 5 bases and J gave up 4 bases; unmatched junction bases: 4. CDR3 loop: CASSRQGGTGELFF. In DNA form, the CDR3 reads TGTGCCAGCAGCCGACAGGGCGGCACCGGGGAGCTGTTTTTT.

The rearrangement uses TRBV20-1 and TRBJ2-2, with D perhaps matching TRBD1 (6 bases). Germline values: CDR1 DFQATT, CDR2 SNEGSKA (reference sequence). This CDR3 region has 13 residues. The V end lost 5 bases, the J end lost 3 bases, and 10 bases lay between the germline ends. The CDR3 loop reads CSARDTDTGELFF. Written as DNA, the CDR3 is TGCAGTGCTCGGGACACCGACACCGGGGAGCTGTTTTTT.